The clone carrying this TCR beta chain was recorded once. Its antigen remains unidentified. The CDR3 loop spans 16 amino acids. V was shortened by 1 base and J by 0 bases, with 13 bases between the two germline ends. In germline, CDR1 is SGHTA, CDR2 FQGNSA. Treatment specified: about 20 received Ad26.COV2.S at low or high dose, single or two shots; 5 received placebo; per-sample allocation not given. Sample collection was performed on day 63 after the first vaccine or placebo injection. The source of the sample is a study of Ad26.COV2.S vaccination and SARS-CoV-2 variants. General study findings and limits: Responses of T cells in total may have been underestimated by the TCR breadth and depth analyses.

Sequencing was performed with immunoSEQ multiplex PCR; in TCRdb, only in-frame clones are kept and a portion is missing. The sample shows fewer than 900,000 clones, 70% to 90% of them seen only once. The source was peripheral blood, collected in a trial of Ad26.COV2.S vaccine versus placebo. This receptor was identified in a person between 18 and 60 years old who received the Ad26.COV2.S COVID-19 vaccine or a placebo. The chain has TRBV7-2 and TRBJ2-7, with D possibly matching TRBD1 (5 bases). CDR3 in DNA: TGTGCCAGCAGCTTAGACACAGGTCTTAGCTCCTACGAGCAGTACTTC. Its protein is CASSLDTGLSSYEQYF.